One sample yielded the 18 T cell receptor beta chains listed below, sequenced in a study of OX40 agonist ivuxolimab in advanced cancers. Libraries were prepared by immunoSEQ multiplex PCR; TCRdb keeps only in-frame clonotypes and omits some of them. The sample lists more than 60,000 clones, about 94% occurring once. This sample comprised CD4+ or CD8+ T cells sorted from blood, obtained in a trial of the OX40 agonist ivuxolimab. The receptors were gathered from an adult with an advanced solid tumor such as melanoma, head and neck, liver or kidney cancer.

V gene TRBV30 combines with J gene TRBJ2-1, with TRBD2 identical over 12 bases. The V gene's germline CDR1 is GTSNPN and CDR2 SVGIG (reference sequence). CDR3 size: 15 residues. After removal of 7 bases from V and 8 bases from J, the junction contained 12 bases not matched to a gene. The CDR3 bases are TGTGCCTCCGACCTAATGGGACTAGCGGGCGATGAGCAGTTCTTC. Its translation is CASDLMGLAGDEQFF.

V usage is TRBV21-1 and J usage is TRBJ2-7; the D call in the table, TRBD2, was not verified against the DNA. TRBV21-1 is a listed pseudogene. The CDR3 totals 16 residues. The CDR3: CASSKALSVRLWEQYF. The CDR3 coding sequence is TGTGCCAGCAGCAAAGCGCTTTCGGTCCGATTGTGGGAGCAGTACTTC.

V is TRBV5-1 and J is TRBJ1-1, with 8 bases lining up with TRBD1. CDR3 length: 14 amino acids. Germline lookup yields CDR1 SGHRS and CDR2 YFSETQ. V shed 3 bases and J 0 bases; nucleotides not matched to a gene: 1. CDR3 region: CASSWTGLNTEAFF. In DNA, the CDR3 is TGCGCCAGCAGCTGGACAGGGTTGAACACTGAAGCTTTCTTT.

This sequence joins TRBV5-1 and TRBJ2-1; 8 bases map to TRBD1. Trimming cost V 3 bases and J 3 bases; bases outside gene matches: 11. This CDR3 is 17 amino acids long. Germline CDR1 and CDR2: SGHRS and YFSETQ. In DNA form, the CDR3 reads TGCGCCAGCAGCTCCTCCGGGACAGGTTTTTTCTACAATGAGCAGTTCTTC. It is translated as CASSSSGTGFFYNEQFF.

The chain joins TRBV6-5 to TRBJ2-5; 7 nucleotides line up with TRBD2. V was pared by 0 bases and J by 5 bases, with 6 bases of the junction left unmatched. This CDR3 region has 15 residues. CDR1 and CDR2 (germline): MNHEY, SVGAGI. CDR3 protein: CASSYSGRERETQYF. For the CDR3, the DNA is TGTGCCAGCAGTTACTCAGGGCGGGAGAGGGAGACCCAGTACTTC.

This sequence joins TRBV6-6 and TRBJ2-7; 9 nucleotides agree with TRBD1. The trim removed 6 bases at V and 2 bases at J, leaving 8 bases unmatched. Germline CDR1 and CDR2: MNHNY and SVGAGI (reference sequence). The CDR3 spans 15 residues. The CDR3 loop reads CASSPTGGHTYEQYF. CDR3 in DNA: TGTGCCAGCAGCCCCACAGGGGGCCATACCTACGAGCAGTACTTC.

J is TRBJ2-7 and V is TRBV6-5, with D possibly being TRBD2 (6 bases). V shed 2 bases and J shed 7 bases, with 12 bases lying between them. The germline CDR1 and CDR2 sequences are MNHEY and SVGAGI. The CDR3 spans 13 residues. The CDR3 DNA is TGTGCCAGCAGTTACGGACCACGGGGGGAGCAGTACTTC. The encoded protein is CASSYGPRGEQYF.

Here the CDR3 reads CASRPRGGETQYF. CDR3 nucleotide sequence: TGCGCCAGCAGACCCCGGGGGGGGGAGACCCAGTACTTC. The gene calls are TRBV5-1 and TRBJ2-5, with TRBD2 identical over 8 bases. CDR1 is SGHRS, CDR2 YFSETQ, per germline. After removal of 5 bases from V and 5 bases from J, the junction contained 5 bases not matched to a gene. This CDR3 region has 13 residues.

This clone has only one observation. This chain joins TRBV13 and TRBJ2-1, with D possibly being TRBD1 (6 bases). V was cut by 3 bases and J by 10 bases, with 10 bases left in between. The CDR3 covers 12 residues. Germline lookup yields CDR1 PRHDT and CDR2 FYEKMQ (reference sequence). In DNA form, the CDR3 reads TGTGCCAGCAGCTTTCGGACAGACGAGCAGTTCTTC. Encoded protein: CASSFRTDEQFF. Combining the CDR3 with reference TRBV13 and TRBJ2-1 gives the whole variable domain AAGVIQSPRHLIKEKRETATLKCYPIPRHDTVYWYQQGPGQDPQFLISFYEKMQSDKGSIPDRFSAQQFSDYHSELNMSSLELGDSALYFCASSFRTDEQFFGPGTRLTVL.

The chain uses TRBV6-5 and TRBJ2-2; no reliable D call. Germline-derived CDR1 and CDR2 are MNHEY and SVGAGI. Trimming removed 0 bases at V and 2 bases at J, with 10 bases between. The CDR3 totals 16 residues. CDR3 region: CASSYSSSTNTGELFF. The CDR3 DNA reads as TGTGCCAGCAGTTACTCGAGTAGCACAAACACCGGGGAGCTGTTTTTT.

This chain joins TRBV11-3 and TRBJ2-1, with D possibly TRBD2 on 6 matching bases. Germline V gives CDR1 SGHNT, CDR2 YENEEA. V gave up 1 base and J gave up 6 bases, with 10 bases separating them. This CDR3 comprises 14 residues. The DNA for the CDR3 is TGTGCCAGCAGCTTAGCGGGAGTAGCCAATGAGCAGTTCTTC. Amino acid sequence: CASSLAGVANEQFF.

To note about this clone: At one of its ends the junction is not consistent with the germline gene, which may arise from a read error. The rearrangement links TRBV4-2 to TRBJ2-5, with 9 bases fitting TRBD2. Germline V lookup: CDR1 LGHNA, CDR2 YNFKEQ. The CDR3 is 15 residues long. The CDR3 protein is CASNQDILAGETQYF. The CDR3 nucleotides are TGTGCCAGCAACCAAGATATACTAGCGGGAGAGACCCAGTACTTC.

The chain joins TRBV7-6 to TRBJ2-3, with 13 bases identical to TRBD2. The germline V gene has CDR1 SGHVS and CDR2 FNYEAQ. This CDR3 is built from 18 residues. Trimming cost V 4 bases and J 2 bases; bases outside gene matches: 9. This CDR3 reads CASSWGLAGTQFTDTQYF. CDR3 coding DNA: TGTGCCAGCAGCTGGGGACTAGCGGGAACTCAATTCACAGATACGCAGTATTTT.

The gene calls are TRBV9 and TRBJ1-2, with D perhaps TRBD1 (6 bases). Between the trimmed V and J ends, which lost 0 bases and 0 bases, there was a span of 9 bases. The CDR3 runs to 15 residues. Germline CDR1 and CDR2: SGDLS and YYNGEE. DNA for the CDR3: TGTGCCAGCAGCGTAGGAGGGGGGACTAACTATGGCTACACCTTC. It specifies CASSVGGGTNYGYTF.

The CDR3 sequence is CASSHGPGYEQYF. The CDR3 DNA reads as TGTGCCAGCAGCCACGGACCGGGCTACGAGCAGTACTTC. The chain employs TRBV5-4 and TRBJ2-7; unclear D gene. Germline V gene data show CDR1 as SGHNT and CDR2 as YYREEE (reference sequence). V lost 4 bases and J 3 bases, leaving 11 bases between the germline ends. The CDR3 is 13 amino acids.

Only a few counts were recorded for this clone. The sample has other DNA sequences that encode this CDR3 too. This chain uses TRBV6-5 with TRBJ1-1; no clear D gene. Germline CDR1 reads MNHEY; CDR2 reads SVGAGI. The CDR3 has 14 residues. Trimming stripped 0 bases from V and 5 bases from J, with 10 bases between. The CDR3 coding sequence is TGTGCCAGCAGTTACTCGATATCTGGGACTGAAGCTTTCTTT. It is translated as CASSYSISGTEAFF.

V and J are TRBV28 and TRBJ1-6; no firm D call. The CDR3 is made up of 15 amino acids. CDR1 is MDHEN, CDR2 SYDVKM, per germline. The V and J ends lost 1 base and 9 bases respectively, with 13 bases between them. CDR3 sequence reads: CASSLLSGLSSPLHF. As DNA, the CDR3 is TGTGCCAGCAGTTTATTATCGGGCCTTTCTTCACCCCTCCACTTT.

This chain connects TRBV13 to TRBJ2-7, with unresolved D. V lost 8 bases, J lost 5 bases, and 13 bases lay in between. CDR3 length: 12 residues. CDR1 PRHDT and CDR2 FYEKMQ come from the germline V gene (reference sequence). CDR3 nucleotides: TGTGCCAGCCCAGGTCCCGCGAACGAGCAGTACTTC. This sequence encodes CASPGPANEQYF.